This T cell receptor beta chain comes out of a study of shared clonotypes between healthy human individuals (dated by TCRdb to the early 2020s). Background on the whole study: The cohort included a few men and a couple of women between 18 and 49 years of age. For each donor, CD4 naive and CD4 memory were each run on three plates, CD8 naive on two plates, and CD8 memory on one plate. The study deeply sequenced blood TCR repertoires of about five healthy adults to estimate repertoire size and the extent of clonotype sharing between individuals. To increase sequencing depth and limit assay-specific biases, TCR repertoire library preparation and sequencing were carried out by different laboratories using diverse techniques. Leukapheresis yielded between about 0.9 and 10 billion PBMCs per donor. Study-wide conclusions, independent of this receptor: Sampling was limited to blood, and TCR repertoires in tissue likely differ from TCR repertoires in blood. Higher generation probabilities were observed for clonotypes shared by all four sorted-subset donors than for non-shared clonotypes. Approximately 4.8% of naive CD4, 3.5% of naive CD8, roughly 2.4% of memory CD4, and over 0.35% of memory CD8 clonotypes were shared across several donors. The genetic and exposure-history diversity represented was limited by the small number of donors. Naive subsets generally had larger estimated clonotype richness than memory subsets. Rarefaction of sorted-subset datasets indicated incomplete sequencing despite the large sequencing depth. Pairwise subsampling indicated that sequencing depth was expected to affect the degree of clonotype sharing among donors.

This clone showed up just once. It lacks a known antigen. Base-call qualities are not available, and no considerably larger clone is one nucleotide away. V loses 4 bases of germline sequence and J loses 6 bases, and the interval between the two ends is 16 bases. The CDR3 starts with the cysteine, ends with the phenylalanine, and has 15 residues. Only the CDR3 portion is preserved as DNA: 45 bases, with reading frame beginning at the first base. The germline V gene encodes CDR1 LNHDA and CDR2 SQIVND (reference sequence). CD8 naive samples were CD45RO-negative cells positively selected for CCR7, giving a CD45RA+CCR7+ population that excluded TemRA cells. Healthy HIV-negative adults with no recently reported acute infections or vaccinations were included as donors. Only Caucasian adults living in Nashville, Tennessee, USA were represented among the donors. Blood was collected by leukapheresis, and PBMCs were isolated by Ficoll-Histopaque density gradient centrifugation and then cryopreserved in liquid nitrogen vapor phase. Purity and quantity of every magnetically sorted T cell population were checked by analytical flow cytometry. From each sorted fraction, genomic DNA was isolated and quantified by UV absorbance on a Nanodrop 2000c.

TCR CDR3 regions were amplified from genomic DNA by multiplex PCR using the deep immunoSEQ assay. Extracted genomic DNA from each cell subset was distributed evenly across all wells of several immunoSEQ 96-well plates, and each plate was treated as a replicate. For sorted subsets, about 210 ng of genomic DNA, equivalent to 30,000 or so T cell genomes, went into each replicate PCR. Purified libraries were measured with a Qubit 3.0 fluorometer, size-checked on a Bioanalyzer 2100, and measured again with the KAPA Library Quantification kit. Every immunoSEQ 96-well plate was sequenced on a separate single-read 150-cycle Illumina NextSeq 550 flow cell. The authors' analysis ran thus. Because the immunoSEQ output included only junctional sequences and no quality scores, the filtering could not be the same as the filtering used for full-length reads. Sequences were annotated with PyIR, a Python wrapper for IgBLAST v1.9, using IMGT germline references to assign V/J genes and CDR3. Reads with weak V/J assignments (E-value above 1e-6), missing CDR3, stop codons, out-of-frame junctions, or ambiguous translated residues were removed. V3J clonotypes were defined as sequences sharing an identical inferred V gene, J gene, and CDR3 amino acid sequence. Percentage overlap between repertoires was computed as shared unique clonotypes divided by the size of the smaller repertoire. Repertoire richness was assessed with RTK rarefaction, the Chao1 estimator, and Recon v2.1 estimates of unobserved clonotypes. Generation probabilities for all TCRbeta clonotypes obtained by the gDNA method from a handful of donors were computed using OLGA. What TCRdb holds here is the immuneACCESS table cut down to in-frame rearrangements. Part of the clones is not present; checked against another copy, under half of the missing clones reflect an unresolved V gene, and the others are unexplained. Clone size and the V and J calls come from that table; the DNA yielded D and trimming. The sample records millions of clones, about 92% of which are singletons. The leading ten clones occupy 1.5% to 2% of the sample.

Recombination linked TRBV19 to TRBJ2-1; the D gene cannot be resolved reliably. This clonotype was sampled from a man in his late teens or twenties in good health. Some clones in this sample may be carry-over from other donors' samples. Specimen: naive CD8+ T cells from PBMCs. According to the study, the label for this sample's cell subset or site signals: CD45RA+CCR7+. The CDR3 region has the sequence CASSKVPGDVNEQFF. The DNA sequence is as follows: TGTGCCAGTAGTAAAGTTCCTGGTGATGTCAATGAGCAGTTCTTC.